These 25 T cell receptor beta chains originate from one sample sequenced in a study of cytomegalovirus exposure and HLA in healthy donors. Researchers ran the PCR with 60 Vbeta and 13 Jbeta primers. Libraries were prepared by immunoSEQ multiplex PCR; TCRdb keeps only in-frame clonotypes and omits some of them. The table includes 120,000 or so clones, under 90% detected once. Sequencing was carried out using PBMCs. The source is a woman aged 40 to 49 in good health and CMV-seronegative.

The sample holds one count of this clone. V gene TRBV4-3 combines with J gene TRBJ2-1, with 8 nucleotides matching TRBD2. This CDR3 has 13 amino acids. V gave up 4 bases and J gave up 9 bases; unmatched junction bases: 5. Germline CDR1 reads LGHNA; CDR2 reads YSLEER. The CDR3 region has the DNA TGCGCCAGCAGCCGGGGACTAGAAGGTGAGCAGTTCTTC. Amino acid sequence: CASSRGLEGEQFF.

CDR3 bases: TGCGCCAGCAGCTTGTGTAGTGCTTTCTTT. Its translation: CASSLCSAFF. The V gene is TRBV5-1, the J gene TRBJ1-1, with D hard to call. Deletions cut 1 base from V and 11 bases from J, with 6 bases between. CDR1 SGHRS and CDR2 YFSETQ come from the germline V gene. This CDR3 is built from 10 residues.

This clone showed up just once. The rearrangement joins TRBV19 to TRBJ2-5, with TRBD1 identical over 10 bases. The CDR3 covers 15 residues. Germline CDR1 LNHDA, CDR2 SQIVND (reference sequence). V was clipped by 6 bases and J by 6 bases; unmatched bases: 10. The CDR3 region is CASRKSGQGIKTQYF. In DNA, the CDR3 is TGTGCCAGTAGAAAATCGGGACAGGGGATTAAGACCCAGTACTTC.

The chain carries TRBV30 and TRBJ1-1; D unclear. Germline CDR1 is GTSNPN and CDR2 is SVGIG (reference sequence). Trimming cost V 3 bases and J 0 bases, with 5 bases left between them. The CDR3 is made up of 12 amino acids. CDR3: CAWRTLNTEAFF. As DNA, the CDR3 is TGTGCCTGGAGAACTCTGAACACTGAAGCTTTCTTT.

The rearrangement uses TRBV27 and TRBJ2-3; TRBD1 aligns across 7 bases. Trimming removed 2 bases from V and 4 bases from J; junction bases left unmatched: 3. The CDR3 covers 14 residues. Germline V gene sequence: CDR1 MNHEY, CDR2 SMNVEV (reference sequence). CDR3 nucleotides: TGTGCCAGCAGTTTAGAGGGGGCTCCAGATACGCAGTATTTT. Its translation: CASSLEGAPDTQYF.

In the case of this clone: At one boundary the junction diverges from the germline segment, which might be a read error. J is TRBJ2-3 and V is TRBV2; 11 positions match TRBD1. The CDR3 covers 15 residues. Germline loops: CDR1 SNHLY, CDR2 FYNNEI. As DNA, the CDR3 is TGTGCCAGTTGGGACAGGGGGTCGGGTTCAGATGCGCAGTATTTT. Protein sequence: CASWDRGSGSDAQYF. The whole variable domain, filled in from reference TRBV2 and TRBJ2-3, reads EPEVTQTPSHQVTQMGQEVILRCVPISNHLYFYWYRQILGQKVEFLVSFYNNEISEKSEIFDDQFSVERPDGSNFTLKIRSTKLEDSAMYFCASWDRGSGSDAQYFGPGTRLTVL.

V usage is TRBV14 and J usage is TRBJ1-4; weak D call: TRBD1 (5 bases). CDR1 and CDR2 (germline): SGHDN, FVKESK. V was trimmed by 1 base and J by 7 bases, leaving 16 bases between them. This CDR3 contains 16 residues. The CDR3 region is CASSQGRGGESEKLFF. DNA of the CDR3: TGTGCCAGCAGCCAAGGTAGAGGAGGGGAGAGTGAAAAACTGTTTTTT.

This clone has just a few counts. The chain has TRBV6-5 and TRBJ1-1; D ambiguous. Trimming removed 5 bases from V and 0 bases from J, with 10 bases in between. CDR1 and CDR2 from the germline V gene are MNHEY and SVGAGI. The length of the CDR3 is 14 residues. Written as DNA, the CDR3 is TGTGCCAGCAGTATAAGCGGGTTGAACACTGAAGCTTTCTTT. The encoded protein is CASSISGLNTEAFF.

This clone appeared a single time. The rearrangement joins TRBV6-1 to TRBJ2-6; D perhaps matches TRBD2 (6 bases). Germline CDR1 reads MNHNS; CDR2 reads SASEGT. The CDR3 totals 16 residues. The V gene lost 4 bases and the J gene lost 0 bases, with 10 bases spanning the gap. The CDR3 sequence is CASSVQGLSGANVLTF. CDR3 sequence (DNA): TGTGCCAGCAGTGTCCAGGGACTCTCTGGGGCCAACGTCCTGACTTTC.

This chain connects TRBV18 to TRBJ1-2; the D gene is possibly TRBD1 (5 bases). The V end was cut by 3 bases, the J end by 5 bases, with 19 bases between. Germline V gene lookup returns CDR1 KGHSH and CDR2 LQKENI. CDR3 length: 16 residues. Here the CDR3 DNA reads TGTGCCAGCTCACCGGTCCCCCATGGAGGGGATTATGGCTACACCTTC. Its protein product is CASSPVPHGGDYGYTF. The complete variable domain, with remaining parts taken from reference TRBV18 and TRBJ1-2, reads NAGVMQNPRHLVRRRGQEARLRCSPMKGHSHVYWYRQLPEEGLKFMVYLQKENIIDESGMPKERFSAEFPKEGPSILRIQQVVRGDSAAYFCASSPVPHGGDYGYTFGSGTRLTVV.

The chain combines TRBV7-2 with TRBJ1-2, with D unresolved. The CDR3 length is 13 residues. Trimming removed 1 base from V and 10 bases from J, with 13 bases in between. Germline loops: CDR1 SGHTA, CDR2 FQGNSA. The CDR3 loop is CASSLDGSGSYTF. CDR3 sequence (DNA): TGTGCCAGCAGCTTAGATGGCAGTGGTTCCTACACCTTC.

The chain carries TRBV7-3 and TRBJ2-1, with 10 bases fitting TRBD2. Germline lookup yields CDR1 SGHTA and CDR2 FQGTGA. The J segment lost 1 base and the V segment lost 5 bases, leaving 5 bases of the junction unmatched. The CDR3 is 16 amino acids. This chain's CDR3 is CASSLSGGTSYNEQFF. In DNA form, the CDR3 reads TGTGCCAGCAGCCTTAGCGGGGGGACTTCCTACAATGAGCAGTTCTTC. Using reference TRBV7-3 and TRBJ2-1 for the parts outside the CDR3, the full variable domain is GAGVSQTPSNKVTEKGKYVELRCDPISGHTALYWYRQSLGQGPEFLIYFQGTGAADDSGLPNDRFFAVRPEGSVSTLKIQRTERGDSAVYLCASSLSGGTSYNEQFFGPGTRLTVL.

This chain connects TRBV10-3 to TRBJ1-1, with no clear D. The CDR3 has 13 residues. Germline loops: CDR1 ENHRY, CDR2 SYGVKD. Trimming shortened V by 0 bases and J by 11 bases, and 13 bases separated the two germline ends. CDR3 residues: CAISESNNPGAFF. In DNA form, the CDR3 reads TGTGCCATCAGTGAGTCGAACAACCCGGGGGCTTTCTTT.

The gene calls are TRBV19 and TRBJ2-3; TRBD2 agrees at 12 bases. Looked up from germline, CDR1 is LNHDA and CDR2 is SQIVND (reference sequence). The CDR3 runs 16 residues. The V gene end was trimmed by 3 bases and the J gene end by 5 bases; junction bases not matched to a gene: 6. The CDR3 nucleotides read TGTGCCAGTAGTATCCGGACTAGCGGGGAGGGAGATACGCAGTATTTT. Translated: CASSIRTSGEGDTQYF.

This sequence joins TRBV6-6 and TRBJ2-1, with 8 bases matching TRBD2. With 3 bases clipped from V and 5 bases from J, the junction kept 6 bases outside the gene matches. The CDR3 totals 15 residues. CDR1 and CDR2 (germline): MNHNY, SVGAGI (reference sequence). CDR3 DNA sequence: TGTGCCAGCAGTTATATCCGGGGGGGCAACAATGAGCAGTTCTTC. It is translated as CASSYIRGGNNEQFF.

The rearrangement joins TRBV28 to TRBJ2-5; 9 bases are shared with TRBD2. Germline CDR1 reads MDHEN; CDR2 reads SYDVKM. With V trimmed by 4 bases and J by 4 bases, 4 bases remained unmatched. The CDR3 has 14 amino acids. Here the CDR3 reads CASSWGLARETQYF. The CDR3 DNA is TGTGCCAGCAGTTGGGGACTAGCACGAGAGACCCAGTACTTC. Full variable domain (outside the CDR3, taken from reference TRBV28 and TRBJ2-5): DVKVTQSSRYLVKRTGEKVFLECVQDMDHENMFWYRQDPGLGLRLIYFSYDVKMKEKGDIPEGYSVSREKKERFSLILESASTNQTSMYLCASSWGLARETQYFGPGTRLLVL.

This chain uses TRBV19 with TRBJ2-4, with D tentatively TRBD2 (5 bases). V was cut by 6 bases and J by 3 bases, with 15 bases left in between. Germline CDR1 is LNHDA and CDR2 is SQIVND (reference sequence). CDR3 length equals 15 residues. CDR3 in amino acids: CASSPLDFGKNIQYF. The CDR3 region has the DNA TGTGCCAGTAGCCCCTTGGACTTCGGCAAAAACATTCAGTACTTC.

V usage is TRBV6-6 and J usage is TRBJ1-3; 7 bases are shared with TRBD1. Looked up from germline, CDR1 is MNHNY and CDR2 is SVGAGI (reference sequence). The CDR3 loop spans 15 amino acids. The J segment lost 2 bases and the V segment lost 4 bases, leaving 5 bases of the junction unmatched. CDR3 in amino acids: CASSFVTGTGNTIYF. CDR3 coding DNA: TGTGCCAGCAGTTTCGTGACAGGGACTGGAAACACCATATATTTT.

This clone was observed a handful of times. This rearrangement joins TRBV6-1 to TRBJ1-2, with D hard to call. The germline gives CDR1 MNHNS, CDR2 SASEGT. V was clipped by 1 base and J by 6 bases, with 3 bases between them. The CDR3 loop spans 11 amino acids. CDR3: CASSEGNGYTF. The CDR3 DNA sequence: TGTGCCAGCAGTGAAGGTAATGGCTACACCTTC.

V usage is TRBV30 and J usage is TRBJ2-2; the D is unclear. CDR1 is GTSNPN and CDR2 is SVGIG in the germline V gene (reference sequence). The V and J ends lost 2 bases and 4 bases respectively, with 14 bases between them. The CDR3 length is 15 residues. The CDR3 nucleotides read TGTGCCTGGAGTTTGATAGAATGGTCCACCGGGGAGCTGTTTTTT. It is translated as CAWSLIEWSTGELFF.

Here the CDR3 DNA reads TGTGCCAGCAGTCCCGCTCGGGACACCGGGGAGCTGTTTTTT. It codes for CASSPARDTGELFF. This chain uses TRBV7-9 with TRBJ2-2; the D is unclear. The CDR3 has 14 residues. Germline CDR1 reads SEHNR; CDR2 reads FQNEAQ (reference sequence). Between the trimmed V and J ends, which lost 6 bases and 3 bases, there was a span of 11 bases.

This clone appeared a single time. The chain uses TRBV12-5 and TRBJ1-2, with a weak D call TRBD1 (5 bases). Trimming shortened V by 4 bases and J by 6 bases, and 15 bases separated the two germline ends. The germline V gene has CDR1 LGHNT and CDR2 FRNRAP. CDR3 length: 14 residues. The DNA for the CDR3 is TGTGCTAGTGGTTCCCACGGGGGGGAGAATGGCTACACCTTC. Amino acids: CASGSHGGENGYTF.

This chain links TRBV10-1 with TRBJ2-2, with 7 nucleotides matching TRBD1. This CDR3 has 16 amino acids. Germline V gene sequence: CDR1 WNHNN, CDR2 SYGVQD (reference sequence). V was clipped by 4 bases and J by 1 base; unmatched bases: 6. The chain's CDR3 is CASSASGQKNTGELFF. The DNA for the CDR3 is TGCGCCAGCAGTGCTTCGGGACAGAAGAACACCGGGGAGCTGTTTTTT.

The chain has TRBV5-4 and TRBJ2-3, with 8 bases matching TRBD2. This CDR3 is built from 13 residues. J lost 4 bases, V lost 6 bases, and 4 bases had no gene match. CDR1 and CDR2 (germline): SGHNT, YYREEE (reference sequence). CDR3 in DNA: TGTGCCAGCACCCGGGGGGGGTCAGATACGCAGTATTTT. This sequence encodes CASTRGGSDTQYF.

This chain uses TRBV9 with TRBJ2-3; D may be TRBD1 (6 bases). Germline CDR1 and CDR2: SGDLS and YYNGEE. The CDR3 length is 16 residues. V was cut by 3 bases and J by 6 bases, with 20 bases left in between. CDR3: CASSAPTGWAEDTQYF. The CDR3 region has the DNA TGTGCCAGCAGCGCGCCGACAGGTTGGGCGGAGGATACGCAGTATTTT.